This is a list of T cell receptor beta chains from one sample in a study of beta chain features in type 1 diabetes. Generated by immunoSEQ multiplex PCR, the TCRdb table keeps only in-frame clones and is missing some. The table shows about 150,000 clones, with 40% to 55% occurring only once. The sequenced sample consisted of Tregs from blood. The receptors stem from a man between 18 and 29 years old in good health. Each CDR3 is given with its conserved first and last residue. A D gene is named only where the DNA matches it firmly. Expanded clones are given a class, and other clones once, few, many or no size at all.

CDR3nt: TGCGCCAGCAGCCAGGGTCTTTCAGGTGCGGGGGGTGAGAATGAGCAGTTCTTC
CDR3aa: CASSQGLSGAGGENEQFF
abundance: few
len: 18
d_gene: TRBD2
j_gene: TRBJ2-1
v_gene: TRBV4-3

CDR3nt: TGTGCCAGCAGCTTAGACGTCAGGCCTCTAAGCACAGATACGCAGTATTTT
CDR3aa: CASSLDVRPLSTDTQYF
abundance: few
len: 17
d_gene: -
j_gene: TRBJ2-3
v_gene: TRBV11-2

CDR3nt: TGTGCCAGCAGCAAATCCGCGGGGACAGGGGCCAATGAGCAGTTCTTC
CDR3aa: CASSKSAGTGANEQFF
abundance: -
len: 16
d_gene: TRBD1
j_gene: TRBJ2-1
v_gene: TRBV5-4

CDR3nt: TGTGCCAGCAGCCGTATAGCGGGGGGCTACTTTCAAGAGACCCAGTACTTC
CDR3aa: CASSRIAGGYFQETQYF
abundance: few
len: 17
d_gene: TRBD2
j_gene: TRBJ2-5
v_gene: TRBV7-9

CDR3nt: TGCAGCGTGGGGGCAGGGAGCTCCTACGAGCAGTACTTC
CDR3aa: CSVGAGSSYEQYF
abundance: -
len: 13
d_gene: -
j_gene: TRBJ2-7
v_gene: TRBV29-1

CDR3nt: TGTGCCAGCAGCCAAGCAACAGGGTTCATGAGTCAGCCCCAGCATTTT
CDR3aa: CASSQATGFMSQPQHF
abundance: -
len: 16
d_gene: -
j_gene: TRBJ1-5
v_gene: TRBV4-2

CDR3nt: TGTGCCAGCAGCCAATCCACCCGGAATGAGCAGTTCTTC
CDR3aa: CASSQSTRNEQFF
abundance: -
len: 13
d_gene: -
j_gene: TRBJ2-1
v_gene: TRBV4-2

CDR3nt: TGTGCCAGCAGTACATGGACAGGGACTTTCTTT
CDR3aa: CASSTWTGTFF
abundance: few
len: 11
d_gene: TRBD1
j_gene: TRBJ1-1
v_gene: TRBV28

CDR3nt: TGTGCCAGCAGTTACTCAGGGAGAAACTATGGCTACACCTTC
CDR3aa: CASSYSGRNYGYTF
abundance: -
len: 14
d_gene: -
j_gene: TRBJ1-2
v_gene: TRBV6-6

CDR3nt: TGTGCCAGCAGACCGACCGGGACTAGCGGGACTGTGTACTTC
CDR3aa: CASRPTGTSGTVYF
abundance: -
len: 14
d_gene: TRBD2
j_gene: TRBJ2-7
v_gene: TRBV28

CDR3nt: TGTGCCAGCAGCTTAGTCCCAGCGGGCTACTACGAGCAGTACTTC
CDR3aa: CASSLVPAGYYEQYF
abundance: -
len: 15
d_gene: -
j_gene: TRBJ2-7
v_gene: TRBV11-1

CDR3nt: TGTGCCAGTAGTTTGCACCGGGACTCCAGGAGCGAGCAGTACTTC
CDR3aa: CASSLHRDSRSEQYF
abundance: -
len: 15
d_gene: -
j_gene: TRBJ2-7
v_gene: TRBV19

CDR3nt: TGTGCCAGTAGTGAATACAGGGGTTGGGCGAACACTGAAGCTTTCTTT
CDR3aa: CASSEYRGWANTEAFF
abundance: -
len: 16
d_gene: TRBD1
j_gene: TRBJ1-1
v_gene: TRBV19

CDR3nt: TGTGCCAGCAGGATTGGCAGGGGGAACACTGAAGCTTTCTTT
CDR3aa: CASRIGRGNTEAFF
abundance: -
len: 14
d_gene: -
j_gene: TRBJ1-1
v_gene: TRBV5-4

CDR3nt: TGCGCCAGCAGCTTGGAAGGGGGTAGCACAGATACGCAGTATTTT
CDR3aa: CASSLEGGSTDTQYF
abundance: -
len: 15
d_gene: -
j_gene: TRBJ2-3
v_gene: TRBV5-1

CDR3nt: TGTGCCTGGGAGTTACAAAACGGGGGAAACACCATATATTTT
CDR3aa: CAWELQNGGNTIYF
abundance: -
len: 14
d_gene: -
j_gene: TRBJ1-3
v_gene: TRBV30

CDR3nt: TGTGCCAGCAGGAGGACAGTTGGGCAAGAGACCCAGTACTTC
CDR3aa: CASRRTVGQETQYF
abundance: once
len: 14
d_gene: -
j_gene: TRBJ2-5
v_gene: TRBV6-6

CDR3nt: TGTGCCAGCAGCCCTGGGAGCGCCCGACAGACCCAGTACTTC
CDR3aa: CASSPGSARQTQYF
abundance: -
len: 14
d_gene: -
j_gene: TRBJ2-5
v_gene: TRBV5-4

CDR3nt: TGTGCCAGCAGCCTTATAGCGGGAGTCTCCGAGCAGTACTTC
CDR3aa: CASSLIAGVSEQYF
abundance: few
len: 14
d_gene: TRBD2
j_gene: TRBJ2-7
v_gene: TRBV7-3

CDR3nt: TGCGCCAGCAGCCAAGATCTGGGGAGGGCCACAGATACGCAGTATTTT
CDR3aa: CASSQDLGRATDTQYF
abundance: -
len: 16
d_gene: TRBD2
j_gene: TRBJ2-3
v_gene: TRBV4-3

CDR3nt: TGCAGCGTCCGGACAGGGCCAGATACGCAGTATTTT
CDR3aa: CSVRTGPDTQYF
abundance: -
len: 12
d_gene: TRBD1
j_gene: TRBJ2-3
v_gene: TRBV29-1

CDR3nt: TGTGCCAGCAGCTCGTGGACAGGGCTGGGCAATCAGCCCCAGCATTTT
CDR3aa: CASSSWTGLGNQPQHF
abundance: -
len: 16
d_gene: TRBD1
j_gene: TRBJ1-5
v_gene: TRBV7-9

CDR3nt: TGTGCCAGCAGTCCCTGGACTGACAATGAGCAGTTCTTC
CDR3aa: CASSPWTDNEQFF
abundance: -
len: 13
d_gene: -
j_gene: TRBJ2-1
v_gene: TRBV6-6

CDR3nt: TGTGCCAGCAGTTTATCGGGAACTGGCAATCAGCCCCAGCATTTT
CDR3aa: CASSLSGTGNQPQHF
abundance: -
len: 15
d_gene: -
j_gene: TRBJ1-5
v_gene: TRBV28

CDR3nt: TGTGCCAGCAGTTCCTACAGGGTAGGGGACACCATATATTTT
CDR3aa: CASSSYRVGDTIYF
abundance: -
len: 14
d_gene: -
j_gene: TRBJ1-3
v_gene: TRBV27

CDR3nt: TGTGCCAGTCGTTCGGAGAACTATGGCTACACCTTC
CDR3aa: CASRSENYGYTF
abundance: -
len: 12
d_gene: -
j_gene: TRBJ1-2
v_gene: TRBV19

CDR3nt: TGCGCCAGCAGCCTCAGCTTGGCGGTTGGCAATCAGCCCCAGCATTTT
CDR3aa: CASSLSLAVGNQPQHF
abundance: -
len: 16
d_gene: -
j_gene: TRBJ1-5
v_gene: TRBV4-1

CDR3nt: TGTGCCAGCAGCCCGGGACAGGGGGCAAGCACTGAAGCTTTCTTT
CDR3aa: CASSPGQGASTEAFF
abundance: -
len: 15
d_gene: TRBD1
j_gene: TRBJ1-1
v_gene: TRBV4-2

CDR3nt: TGTGCCAGCAGCGCTTTAGCGGGGGCCCACAATGAGCAGTTCTTC
CDR3aa: CASSALAGAHNEQFF
abundance: -
len: 15
d_gene: TRBD2
j_gene: TRBJ2-1
v_gene: TRBV9

CDR3nt: TGTGCCAGCAGTCCAACCCCGGGACTAGCGGAGGAGTTGGAGACCCAGTACTTC
CDR3aa: CASSPTPGLAEELETQYF
abundance: few
len: 18
d_gene: TRBD2
j_gene: TRBJ2-5
v_gene: TRBV28

CDR3nt: TGTGCCAGCATGCACAATACCTACGAGCAGTACTTC
CDR3aa: CASMHNTYEQYF
abundance: few
len: 12
d_gene: -
j_gene: TRBJ2-7
v_gene: TRBV2

CDR3nt: TGTGCCAGCAGCTCTAGCGGGGTGTACCAAGAGACCCAGTACTTC
CDR3aa: CASSSSGVYQETQYF
abundance: -
len: 15
d_gene: TRBD2
j_gene: TRBJ2-5
v_gene: TRBV7-2

CDR3nt: TGTGCCAGCAGCTTAGCCAGGGGGTCCTACGAGCAGTACTTC
CDR3aa: CASSLARGSYEQYF
abundance: -
len: 14
d_gene: TRBD1
j_gene: TRBJ2-7
v_gene: TRBV7-2

CDR3nt: TGTGCCATCAGTGACCCGACCCCCGGACGGGGGAGCTACGAGCAGTACTTC
CDR3aa: CAISDPTPGRGSYEQYF
abundance: -
len: 17
d_gene: -
j_gene: TRBJ2-7
v_gene: TRBV10-3

CDR3nt: TGTGCCAGCAGTTACCCCACTTCCACCAGGGGTTCTGAAGCTTTCTTT
CDR3aa: CASSYPTSTRGSEAFF
abundance: -
len: 16
d_gene: -
j_gene: TRBJ1-1
v_gene: TRBV6-6

CDR3nt: TGTGCCAGCAGCTTAGGTGCCGCGATTCAGGGGATGGAGACCCAGTACTTC
CDR3aa: CASSLGAAIQGMETQYF
abundance: -
len: 17
d_gene: -
j_gene: TRBJ2-5
v_gene: TRBV11-2

CDR3nt: TGTGCCAGCAGCCTGACAGGAGGTGCTTACGAGCAGTACTTC
CDR3aa: CASSLTGGAYEQYF
abundance: -
len: 14
d_gene: -
j_gene: TRBJ2-7
v_gene: TRBV9

CDR3nt: TGTGCCAGTAGTCGGACAGGACAAGAGACCCAGTACTTC
CDR3aa: CASSRTGQETQYF
abundance: -
len: 13
d_gene: TRBD1
j_gene: TRBJ2-5
v_gene: TRBV19

CDR3nt: TGCGCCAGCAGCCAAGAACCAGCGGGAGACGGAACAGATACGCAGTATTTT
CDR3aa: CASSQEPAGDGTDTQYF
abundance: -
len: 17
d_gene: TRBD2
j_gene: TRBJ2-3
v_gene: TRBV4-3

CDR3nt: TGCGCCAGCAGCTTCCGACAGGGGGATAAGGCTTTCTTT
CDR3aa: CASSFRQGDKAFF
abundance: -
len: 13
d_gene: TRBD1
j_gene: TRBJ1-1
v_gene: TRBV5-1

CDR3nt: TGCGCCAGCAGCCATGAAAGAAGCACCAACACTGAAGCTTTCTTT
CDR3aa: CASSHERSTNTEAFF
abundance: -
len: 15
d_gene: -
j_gene: TRBJ1-1
v_gene: TRBV4-3

CDR3nt: TGTGCCAGCAGCCGGGGACAGGGCTCATGGGATGAGCAGTTCTTC
CDR3aa: CASSRGQGSWDEQFF
abundance: -
len: 15
d_gene: TRBD1
j_gene: TRBJ2-1
v_gene: TRBV6-5

CDR3nt: TGTGCCAGCAGCCTAGGAATCAATGAGCAGTTCTTC
CDR3aa: CASSLGINEQFF
abundance: -
len: 12
d_gene: -
j_gene: TRBJ2-1
v_gene: TRBV7-3

CDR3nt: TGTGCCAGCAGCTTATTCGGACTAGCGGGAGCTGATGAGCAGTACTTC
CDR3aa: CASSLFGLAGADEQYF
abundance: -
len: 16
d_gene: TRBD2
j_gene: TRBJ2-7
v_gene: TRBV7-2

CDR3nt: TGCGCCAGCAGCTACATGAATGAGCAGTTCTTC
CDR3aa: CASSYMNEQFF
abundance: -
len: 11
d_gene: -
j_gene: TRBJ2-1
v_gene: TRBV5-1

CDR3nt: TGTGCCAGCCGTCCCGGGGGAATGCGGTCCTACGAGCAGTACTTC
CDR3aa: CASRPGGMRSYEQYF
abundance: -
len: 15
d_gene: -
j_gene: TRBJ2-7
v_gene: TRBV28

CDR3nt: TGTGCCAGCAGCCAAGATCTGAGGACCGGGGAGCTGTTTTTT
CDR3aa: CASSQDLRTGELFF
abundance: -
len: 14
d_gene: -
j_gene: TRBJ2-2
v_gene: TRBV14

CDR3nt: TGCGCCAGCAGCTTGGATTTAGAAACCCAGTACTTC
CDR3aa: CASSLDLETQYF
abundance: -
len: 12
d_gene: -
j_gene: TRBJ2-5
v_gene: TRBV5-1

CDR3nt: TGTGCCATCAGTGATGGGCGAGAGACCCAGTACTTC
CDR3aa: CAISDGRETQYF
abundance: -
len: 12
d_gene: -
j_gene: TRBJ2-5
v_gene: TRBV10-3

CDR3nt: TGTGCCAGCAGTAGTTGGACTTCCTACGAGCAGTACTTC
CDR3aa: CASSSWTSYEQYF
abundance: few
len: 13
d_gene: -
j_gene: TRBJ2-7
v_gene: TRBV27

CDR3nt: TGTGCCAGCAGCTTAAGATCGACAGGCACGAGCTCCTACGAGCAGTACTTC
CDR3aa: CASSLRSTGTSSYEQYF
abundance: -
len: 17
d_gene: -
j_gene: TRBJ2-7
v_gene: TRBV11-2

CDR3nt: TGTGCCATCGGGGGGACAGGGGGCGGCTATGGCTACACCTTC
CDR3aa: CAIGGTGGGYGYTF
abundance: -
len: 14
d_gene: TRBD1
j_gene: TRBJ1-2
v_gene: TRBV10-3

CDR3nt: TGCGCCAGCAGCTTGGACCCGCAGATACCAGATACGCAGTATTTT
CDR3aa: CASSLDPQIPDTQYF
abundance: few
len: 15
d_gene: -
j_gene: TRBJ2-3
v_gene: TRBV5-1

CDR3nt: TGTGCCAGCTCACCCGGACAGGGTTCCTATGGCTACACCTTC
CDR3aa: CASSPGQGSYGYTF
abundance: -
len: 14
d_gene: TRBD1
j_gene: TRBJ1-2
v_gene: TRBV18

CDR3nt: TGTGCCAGCAGCACCCTCCGGGACAGGGCATCCGGGGAGCTGTTTTTT
CDR3aa: CASSTLRDRASGELFF
abundance: once
len: 16
d_gene: TRBD1
j_gene: TRBJ2-2
v_gene: TRBV9

CDR3nt: TGCGCCAGCAGCTTGGGGGTTAGCGGGGGCTACGAGCAGTACTTC
CDR3aa: CASSLGVSGGYEQYF
abundance: few
len: 15
d_gene: TRBD2
j_gene: TRBJ2-7
v_gene: TRBV5-1

CDR3nt: TGTGCCAGCACCTTGGGACGCACAGGGATCAACGAGCAGTACTTC
CDR3aa: CASTLGRTGINEQYF
abundance: -
len: 15
d_gene: -
j_gene: TRBJ2-7
v_gene: TRBV28